This T cell receptor beta chain was sequenced during a study of cytomegalovirus exposure and HLA in healthy donors. In the PCR, 60 Vbeta and 13 Jbeta primers were used. The data were produced by immunoSEQ multiplex PCR, yet TCRdb's version contains in-frame clones alone and is incomplete. The sample includes about 130,000 clones, 70% to 75% of them seen just once. Overall study results and limits: As a later analysis revealed, the rate of TCR association differed by HLA locus, with DRB1 most and HLA-C fewest.

Trimming took 5 bases from V and 4 from J; bases not matched to a gene: 14. The germline CDR1 and CDR2 sequences are MDHEN and SYDVKM. CDR3 length equals 18 residues. Comments on this clone: Its antigen is not identified.

The V and J genes are TRBV28 and TRBJ2-1; 10 positions match TRBD2. This TCR came from a man aged 25-45 years in good health and CMV-seronegative. The specimen sequenced was PBMCs. CDR3 DNA: TGTGCCAGCAGTCTATTCGGGGTAGCGGGAGGAGGATACAATGAGCAGTTCTTC. It yields the protein CASSLFGVAGGGYNEQFF.